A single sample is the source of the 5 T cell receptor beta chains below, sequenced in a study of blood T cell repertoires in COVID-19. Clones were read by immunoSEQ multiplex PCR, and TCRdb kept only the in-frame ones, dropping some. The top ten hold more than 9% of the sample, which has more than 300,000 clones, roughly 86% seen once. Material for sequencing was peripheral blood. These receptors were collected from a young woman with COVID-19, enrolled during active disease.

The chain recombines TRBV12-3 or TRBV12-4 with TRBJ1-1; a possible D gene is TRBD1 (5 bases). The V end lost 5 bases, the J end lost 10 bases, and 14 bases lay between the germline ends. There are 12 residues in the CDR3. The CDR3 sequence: CASSQQVRGAFF. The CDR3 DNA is TGTGCCAGCAGTCAACAGGTTAGGGGAGCTTTCTTT.

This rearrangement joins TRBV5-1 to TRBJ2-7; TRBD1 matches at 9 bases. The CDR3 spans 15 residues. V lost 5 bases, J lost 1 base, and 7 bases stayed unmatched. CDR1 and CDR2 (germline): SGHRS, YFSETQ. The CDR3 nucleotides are TGCGCCAGCAGTATGGTGGGGACAGGGTCCTACGAGCAGTACTTC. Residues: CASSMVGTGSYEQYF.

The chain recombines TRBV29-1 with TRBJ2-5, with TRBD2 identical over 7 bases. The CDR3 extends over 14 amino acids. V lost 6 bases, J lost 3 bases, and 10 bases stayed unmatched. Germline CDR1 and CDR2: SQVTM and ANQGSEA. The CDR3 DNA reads TGCAGCGTCCTCGGGAGGAGTCCCGAAGAGACCCAGTACTTC. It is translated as CSVLGRSPEETQYF.

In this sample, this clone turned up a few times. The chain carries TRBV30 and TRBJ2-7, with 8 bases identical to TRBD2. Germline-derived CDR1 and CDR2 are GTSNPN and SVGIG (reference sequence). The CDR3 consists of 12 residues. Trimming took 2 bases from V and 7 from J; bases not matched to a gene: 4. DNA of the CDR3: TGTGCCTGGAGTTTAGCGGGGAATGAGCAGTACTTC. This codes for CAWSLAGNEQYF.

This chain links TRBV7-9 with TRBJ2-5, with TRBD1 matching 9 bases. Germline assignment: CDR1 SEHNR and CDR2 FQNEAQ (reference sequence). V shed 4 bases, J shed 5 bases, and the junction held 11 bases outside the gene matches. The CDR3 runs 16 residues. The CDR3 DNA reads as TGTGCCAGCAGCTACTCCGGGACAGGGCTCTTGGAGACCCAGTACTTC. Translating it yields CASSYSGTGLLETQYF.